These 24 T cell receptor beta chains were all obtained from the same sample, sequenced in a study of T cell responses to AZD1222 COVID-19 vaccine. Data came from immunoSEQ multiplex PCR; TCRdb stores just in-frame clones and leaves some out. The sample shows some 200,000 clones, just over 90% of them seen only once. Sequenced here: peripheral blood, sampled 28 days after the second AZD1222 dose. These receptors were obtained from an adult who received the AZD1222 COVID-19 vaccine.

The chain has TRBV6-5 and TRBJ1-1; D gene uncertain. Deletions cut 6 bases from V and 5 bases from J, with 16 bases between. Germline values: CDR1 MNHEY, CDR2 SVGAGI. The CDR3 has 14 amino acids. This CDR3 is CASRPWLGRTEAFF. The CDR3 nucleotides are TGTGCCAGCAGGCCCTGGCTGGGGAGGACTGAAGCTTTCTTT.

This chain joins TRBV10-3 and TRBJ1-3, with D perhaps matching TRBD1 (5 bases). The V gene's germline CDR1 is ENHRY and CDR2 SYGVKD. V shed 10 bases and J shed 0 bases, with 16 bases lying between them. The CDR3 length is 15 residues. The CDR3 DNA reads as TGTGCCAGCGCCTTGACAGTTGGCTCTGGAAACACCATATATTTT. It translates to CASALTVGSGNTIYF.

The V call is TRBV7-9, the J call TRBJ2-3; perhaps TRBD1 as D (6 bases). The V and J ends lost 5 bases and 4 bases respectively, with 16 bases between them. Germline V gene lookup returns CDR1 SEHNR and CDR2 FQNEAQ (reference sequence). The CDR3 has 15 residues. As DNA, the CDR3 is TGTGCCAGCAGCCCCTTCCCCCAGGGGTCAGATACGCAGTATTTT. It yields the protein CASSPFPQGSDTQYF.

The chain is built from TRBV28 and TRBJ2-5; no clear D. The CDR3 contains 12 residues. Between the trimmed V and J ends, which lost 6 bases and 7 bases, there was a span of 12 bases. CDR1 MDHEN and CDR2 SYDVKM come from the germline V gene. CDR3 in DNA: TGTGCCAGCAGCGGAACCCTCGGGACCCAGTACTTC. Protein sequence: CASSGTLGTQYF.

V usage is TRBV16 and J usage is TRBJ2-7; 11 bases are a match to TRBD2. V lost 10 bases and J lost 4; bases outside the gene matches: 15. Looked up from germline, CDR1 is KGHSY and CDR2 is FQNENV. This CDR3 is built from 16 residues. The CDR3 loop is CATSSRGTSGQYEQYF. The CDR3, as DNA: TGTGCCACCTCAAGCCGAGGGACTAGCGGACAATACGAGCAGTACTTC.

CDR3 nucleotides: TGTGCCAGCAGCCCCGGGACCTACGAGCAGTACTTC. Translating gives CASSPGTYEQYF. The chain recombines TRBV6-2 or TRBV6-3 with TRBJ2-7; the D gene is possibly TRBD2 (5 bases). The V gene lost 6 bases and the J gene lost 2 bases, with 8 bases spanning the gap. This CDR3 region has 12 residues. The germline CDR1 and CDR2 sequences are MNHEY and SVGEGT.

This clone was counted once. The genes are TRBV10-2 and TRBJ1-5, with 9 bases that match TRBD1. CDR1 and CDR2 (germline): WSHSY, SAAADI. CDR3 length: 14 residues. With V trimmed by 7 bases and J by 6 bases, 7 bases remained unmatched. In nucleotides, the CDR3 is TGCGCCAGCAACCTGGGACAGGGAGGTCAGCCCCAGCATTTT. It codes for CASNLGQGGQPQHF.

To note about this clone: Within the sample, other DNA sequences also encode this same CDR3. The CDR3, as DNA: TGTGCCAGCAGCCAAGTGGGGGGGGGCACTGAAGCTTTCTTT. This translates into CASSQVGGGTEAFF. The chain couples TRBV14 to TRBJ1-1, with a weak D call TRBD1 (5 bases). V lost 1 base and J 4 bases, leaving 10 bases between the germline ends. This CDR3 has 14 amino acids. Germline CDR1 is SGHDN and CDR2 is FVKESK.

The chain employs TRBV27 and TRBJ2-6; D gene uncertain. The CDR3 loop spans 15 amino acids. V shed 5 bases and J shed 4 bases, with 12 bases lying between them. The germline CDR1 and CDR2 sequences are MNHEY and SMNVEV (reference sequence). CDR3 nucleotide sequence: TGTGCCAGCAGTCCACAGACGGTCGGGGCCAACGTCCTGACTTTC. As protein: CASSPQTVGANVLTF.

The V and J genes are TRBV28 and TRBJ2-5, with TRBD1 as a possible D gene (5 bases). Looked up from germline, CDR1 is MDHEN and CDR2 is SYDVKM. This CDR3 has 14 amino acids. V was pared by 8 bases and J by 4 bases, with 17 bases between. CDR3 sequence reads: CASSIRGRRETQYF. Here the CDR3 DNA reads TGTGCCAGCTCGATAAGGGGCCGGAGAGAGACCCAGTACTTC.

The chain carries TRBV20-1 and TRBJ1-2, with a tentative D call TRBD1 (5 bases). The CDR3 has 11 amino acids. Trimming cost V 6 bases and J 8 bases, with 13 bases left between them. Germline-derived CDR1 and CDR2 are DFQATT and SNEGSKA (reference sequence). CDR3 bases: TGCAGTGCACGACAGATCGGCGGCTACACCTTC. Amino acids: CSARQIGGYTF.

V gene TRBV28 combines with J gene TRBJ1-4; TRBD1 matches at 9 bases. Germline V CDR1 and CDR2: MDHEN, SYDVKM. CDR3 length: 15 amino acids. J lost 8 bases, V lost 6 bases, and 10 bases had no gene match. CDR3 sequence: CASRRKQGAQEKLFF. CDR3 DNA sequence: TGTGCCAGCAGGCGTAAACAGGGGGCTCAAGAAAAACTGTTTTTT. The full variable domain, completed using reference TRBV28 and TRBJ1-4, is DVKVTQSSRYLVKRTGEKVFLECVQDMDHENMFWYRQDPGLGLRLIYFSYDVKMKEKGDIPEGYSVSREKKERFSLILESASTNQTSMYLCASRRKQGAQEKLFFGSGTQLSVL.

The rearrangement joins TRBV5-1 to TRBJ2-2, with D tentatively TRBD1 (5 bases). Trimming pared 3 bases from V and 3 bases from J, leaving 12 bases between. The CDR3 is made up of 15 amino acids. Germline V gives CDR1 SGHRS, CDR2 YFSETQ. The CDR3 nucleotides are TGCGCCAGCAGCTGGCAAATAGGGGACACCGGGGAGCTGTTTTTT. Its protein is CASSWQIGDTGELFF.

This clone showed up just a few times. The same CDR3 arises from other DNA sequences in this sample as well. The chain is built from TRBV3-1 (or the pseudogene TRBV3-2) and TRBJ1-1; no firm D call. Germline V gene data show CDR1 as LGHDT and CDR2 as YNNKEL (reference sequence). The germline V and J ends were trimmed by 1 base and 4 bases, with 4 bases remaining between them. CDR3 size: 12 residues. CDR3 sequence (DNA): TGTGCCAGCAGCCAAGGCCCCACTGAAGCTTTCTTT. Its protein is CASSQGPTEAFF.

The rearrangement joins TRBV30 to TRBJ2-3; TRBD2 might be the D (6 bases). V was trimmed by 4 bases and J by 1 base, leaving 9 bases between them. Germline loops: CDR1 GTSNPN, CDR2 SVGIG (reference sequence). The CDR3 spans 13 residues. In nucleotides, the CDR3 is TGTGCCTGGAACCCGGGGGGCACAGATACGCAGTATTTT. Amino acids: CAWNPGGTDTQYF.

The genes are TRBV7-3 and TRBJ2-1; 8 bases line up with TRBD1. CDR1 SGHTA and CDR2 FQGTGA come from the germline V gene. The CDR3 consists of 15 residues. The ends lost 2 bases at V and 6 bases at J; junction bases unmatched: 6. CDR3 protein: CASSLGAGGLNEQFF. DNA for the CDR3: TGTGCCAGCAGCTTAGGGGCAGGGGGCCTCAATGAGCAGTTCTTC.

This clone was seen just once. The V call is TRBV19, the J call TRBJ1-1; D is uncertain. V lost 7 bases and J 2 bases, leaving 11 bases between the germline ends. The V gene's germline CDR1 is LNHDA and CDR2 SQIVND (reference sequence). The CDR3 sequence is 13 residues long. CDR3: CASIRLGNTEAFF. DNA for the CDR3: TGTGCCAGTATTAGGTTGGGAAACACTGAAGCTTTCTTT.

This sequence joins TRBV29-1 and TRBJ2-1; D uncertain. V was pared by 2 bases and J by 1 base, with 3 bases between. Germline V gene lookup returns CDR1 SQVTM and CDR2 ANQGSEA. The CDR3 spans 12 residues. CDR3 loop: CSVEPSYNEQFF. The CDR3 DNA follows: TGCAGCGTTGAACCGTCCTACAATGAGCAGTTCTTC.

The V call is TRBV5-1, the J call TRBJ2-2, with a weak D call TRBD2 (5 bases). V was pared by 4 bases and J by 2 bases, with 15 bases between. This CDR3 region has 16 residues. Germline CDR1 reads SGHRS; CDR2 reads YFSETQ. The CDR3 bases are TGCGCCAGCAGCAGCCTGCGGAGGATTAACACCGGGGAGCTGTTTTTT. It codes for CASSSLRRINTGELFF.

V and J are TRBV7-3 and TRBJ2-1, with 7 bases matching TRBD1. Germline CDR1 is SGHTA and CDR2 is FQGTGA. CDR3 length: 12 residues. Germline trimming cut 5 bases from V and 10 bases from J; bases unmatched to any gene: 5. Here the CDR3 DNA reads TGTGCCAGCAGCAACAGGGGAGAGGAGCAGTTCTTC. It translates to CASSNRGEEQFF. The variable domain in full, with the rest retrieved from reference TRBV7-3 and TRBJ2-1, is GAGVSQTPSNKVTEKGKYVELRCDPISGHTALYWYRQSLGQGPEFLIYFQGTGAADDSGLPNDRFFAVRPEGSVSTLKIQRTERGDSAVYLCASSNRGEEQFFGPGTRLTVL.

The chain combines TRBV30 with TRBJ1-2; weak D call: TRBD1 (6 bases). Looked up from germline, CDR1 is GTSNPN and CDR2 is SVGIG (reference sequence). V was clipped by 4 bases and J by 4 bases, with 13 bases between them. This CDR3 is 13 amino acids long. The CDR3 nucleotides are TGTGCCTGGACGGGCACCAGGGGCTATGGCTACACCTTC. It translates to CAWTGTRGYGYTF. Variable domain in full (rest from reference TRBV30 and TRBJ1-2): SQTIHQWPATLVQPVGSPLSLECTVEGTSNPNLYWYRQAAGRGLQLLFYSVGIGQISSEVPQNLSASRPQDRQFILSSKKLLLSDSGFYLCAWTGTRGYGYTFGSGTRLTVV.

The chain is built from TRBV9 and TRBJ2-1; the D is unclear. CDR1 SGDLS and CDR2 YYNGEE come from the germline V gene. V shed 3 bases and J shed 7 bases, with 14 bases lying between them. The CDR3 length is 14 residues. As DNA, the CDR3 is TGTGCCAGCAGCGACCGACTGGAACGGAATGAGCAGTTCTTC. This sequence encodes CASSDRLERNEQFF.

This rearrangement joins TRBV7-9 to TRBJ2-7; the D gene is possibly TRBD1 (6 bases). Trimming left V 6 bases short and J 7 bases short, with 16 bases between. The CDR3 is 13 amino acids. Looked up from germline, CDR1 is SEHNR and CDR2 is FQNEAQ (reference sequence). CDR3 protein: CASSLHNDREQYF. DNA for the CDR3: TGTGCCAGCAGTCTACACAACGACAGGGAGCAGTACTTC.

V and J are TRBV14 and TRBJ2-5, with D possibly TRBD1 on 5 matching bases. This CDR3 spans 13 amino acids. Trimming pared 1 base from V and 5 bases from J, leaving 8 bases between. Germline V gives CDR1 SGHDN, CDR2 FVKESK. The CDR3 coding sequence is TGTGCCAGCAGCCAAGGCAGGGTCGAGACCCAGTACTTC. Translating it yields CASSQGRVETQYF.